These 24 T cell receptor beta chains were sequenced from one sample in a study of CD8 T cells in ankylosing spondylitis. TCRdb reanalysed the 5' RACE reads using MiXCR and keeps one entry per CDR3 protein. The table records under 150,000 distinct CDR3 sequences, roughly an eighth of them present only once. The sample consisted of blood, either unsorted or a sorted T cell fraction (not recorded which). The receptor set was obtained from a female donor with ankylosing spondylitis or in good health (not recorded which).

The chain joins TRBV20-1 to TRBJ1-5; maybe TRBD1 (5 bases). The CDR3 has 14 amino acids. V was trimmed by 3 bases and J by 7 bases, leaving 16 bases between them. Germline-derived CDR1 and CDR2 are DFQATT and SNEGSKA (reference sequence). The CDR3 bases are TGCAGTGCTAGCAAAGGGGCGGAGTGGCAGCCCCAGCATTTT. This gives the protein CSASKGAEWQPQHF.

This clonotype came up a few times. V usage is TRBV7-7 and J usage is TRBJ2-1; a weak D match, TRBD1 (6 bases). Germline loops: CDR1 SSHAT, CDR2 FNYEAQ (reference sequence). This CDR3 has 15 amino acids. In nucleotides, the CDR3 is TGTGCTAGCGCGAAAGGGGGTGAGTCCTACAATGAGCAGTTCTTC. The encoded protein is CASAKGGESYNEQFF.

The rearrangement uses TRBV4-2 and TRBJ2-7; 11 nucleotides match TRBD2. Germline assignment: CDR1 LGHNA and CDR2 YNFKEQ. The CDR3 has 18 residues. Trimming at V came to 0 bases and at J to 0 bases, leaving 7 bases not matched to a gene. The CDR3: CASSQEPSGRKSSYEQYF. Written as DNA, the CDR3 is TGTGCCAGCAGCCAAGAACCTAGCGGGAGGAAGAGCTCCTACGAGCAGTACTTC.

Remarks on this clonotype: This may be a read error, as it is one base from a much larger clone. CDR3 coding DNA: TGCAGTGCTCCGGACAGGGGTTCGGACATTCAGTACTTC. Translating it yields CSAPDRGSDIQYF. The chain couples TRBV20-1 to TRBJ2-4; TRBD1 matches 9 bases. The CDR3 is 13 amino acids. In germline, CDR1 is DFQATT, CDR2 SNEGSKA (reference sequence). V trimming: 5 bases; J trimming: 8 bases; junction bases outside the gene matches: 7.

At least ten counts were recorded for this clonotype. This chain uses TRBV20-1 with TRBJ2-5; TRBD2 matches at 11 bases. This CDR3 contains 16 residues. V was pared by 3 bases and J by 4 bases, with 10 bases of the junction left unmatched. Germline loops: CDR1 DFQATT, CDR2 SNEGSKA (reference sequence). CDR3 amino acids: CSASPGLAGLRETQYF. CDR3 DNA: TGCAGTGCTAGTCCCGGACTAGCGGGTCTCCGAGAGACCCAGTACTTC.

The gene calls are TRBV7-9 and TRBJ2-7; D unresolved. Trimming pared 6 bases from V and 1 base from J, leaving 7 bases between. The germline CDR1 and CDR2 sequences are SEHNR and FQNEAQ (reference sequence). The CDR3 loop spans 12 amino acids. CDR3 amino acids: CASRRDSYEQYF. For the CDR3, the DNA is TGTGCCAGCAGAAGAGATTCCTACGAGCAGTACTTC.

The sample holds a few counts of this clonotype. The chain has TRBV7-9 and TRBJ1-2; no definite D call. Trimming shortened V by 0 bases and J by 4 bases, and 12 bases separated the two germline ends. Germline V gene sequence: CDR1 SEHNR, CDR2 FQNEAQ (reference sequence). This CDR3 has 15 residues. CDR3 bases: TGTGCCAGCAGCTTAGCGGGGTCCGTCGGCTATGGCTACACCTTC. It is translated as CASSLAGSVGYGYTF.

The V gene is TRBV2, the J gene TRBJ2-2; 8 bases map to TRBD2. Germline V lookup: CDR1 SNHLY, CDR2 FYNNEI. This CDR3 region has 16 residues. J lost 7 bases, V lost 7 bases, and 14 bases had no gene match. In DNA form, the CDR3 reads TGTGCCAGCACCCAACGGGGGGCGGGAGGTATCGGGGAGCTGTTTTTT. It specifies CASTQRGAGGIGELFF.

This clonotype was seen many times. CDR3 nucleotides: TGTGCCGTTCAGGGCACAGGGGTTACCGGGGAGCTGTTTTTT. Protein product: CAVQGTGVTGELFF. The V gene is TRBV6-1, the J gene TRBJ2-2; TRBD1 aligns across 7 bases. The CDR3 runs 14 residues. Trimming at V came to 11 bases and at J to 5 bases, leaving 11 bases not matched to a gene. Germline loops: CDR1 MNHNS, CDR2 SASEGT.

This clonotype was observed at least ten times. The chain's CDR3 is CSASDGAGAYTGELFF. The CDR3 DNA reads TGCAGTGCTAGTGACGGAGCGGGGGCCTACACCGGGGAGCTGTTTTTT. The chain is built from TRBV20-1 and TRBJ2-2; TRBD2 matches 8 bases. Germline assignment: CDR1 DFQATT and CDR2 SNEGSKA (reference sequence). There are 16 residues in the CDR3. The V gene end was trimmed by 3 bases and the J gene end by 3 bases; junction bases not matched to a gene: 9.

This clonotype was counted many times. This chain connects TRBV20-1 to TRBJ2-1; 7 nucleotides align to TRBD2. The V and J ends lost 0 bases and 5 bases, in that order; junction bases with no gene match: 4. Germline V gene data show CDR1 as DFQATT and CDR2 as SNEGSKA (reference sequence). CDR3 size: 14 residues. The CDR3 DNA is TGCAGTGCTAGAGATTGGGGAGGGAACAATGAGCAGTTCTTC. Amino acid sequence: CSARDWGGNNEQFF.

This clonotype was seen many times. The V and J genes are TRBV10-3 and TRBJ2-2; D is perhaps TRBD2 (6 bases). This CDR3 has 14 residues. Trimming cost V 6 bases and J 1 base, with 9 bases left between them. Germline V CDR1 and CDR2: ENHRY, SYGVKD. The CDR3 here is CAIRAEGNTGELFF. In nucleotides, the CDR3 is TGTGCCATCAGAGCGGAGGGGAACACCGGGGAGCTGTTTTTT.

This clonotype was seen only a few times. The chain uses TRBV29-1 and TRBJ2-1; D gene ambiguous. The CDR3 is 10 residues long. V lost 3 bases and J 9 bases, leaving 6 bases between the germline ends. Germline CDR1 SQVTM, CDR2 ANQGSEA. CDR3 coding DNA: TGCAGCGTTGAGTTTGGTGAGCAGTTCTTC. Translated: CSVEFGEQFF.

This clonotype was observed a handful of times. This rearrangement joins TRBV20-1 to TRBJ2-7, with TRBD1 identical over 8 bases. V was clipped by 4 bases and J by 1 base; unmatched bases: 6. Germline V lookup: CDR1 DFQATT, CDR2 SNEGSKA (reference sequence). This CDR3 comprises 14 residues. The CDR3 loop reads CSATITGGSYEQYF. CDR3 bases: TGCAGTGCTACCATCACAGGGGGATCCTACGAGCAGTACTTC.

In its sample, this clonotype was seen a few times. The chain recombines TRBV21-1 with TRBJ2-7. TRBV21-1 is marked as a pseudogene. This CDR3 has 14 amino acids. This chain's CDR3 is CASRWWAFSYEQYF. The CDR3 region has the DNA TGTGCCAGCAGGTGGTGGGCTTTCTCCTACGAGCAGTACTTC.

This clonotype was counted many times. The chain recombines TRBV29-1 with TRBJ1-1; 8 bases fit TRBD1. V lost 6 bases to trimming and J lost 11 bases; unmatched junction nucleotides: 8. CDR1 is SQVTM and CDR2 is ANQGSEA in the germline V gene. The CDR3 is made up of 11 amino acids. The CDR3 reads CSVARGQSAFF. The CDR3 nucleotides are TGCAGCGTCGCCAGGGGGCAATCGGCTTTCTTT.

The chain has TRBV12-3 or TRBV12-4 and TRBJ1-5; the D is unclear. The CDR3 is 12 amino acids. Trimming took 7 bases from V and 2 from J, leaving 6 bases between them. This chain's CDR3 is CASNAGNQPQHF. The CDR3 nucleotides are TGTGCCAGCAATGCAGGCAATCAGCCCCAGCATTTT.

This clonotype was found many times. The chain's CDR3 is CASSSSGAGEQFF. CDR3 sequence (DNA): TGTGCCAGCAGCTCCTCGGGGGCCGGTGAGCAGTTCTTC. This chain uses TRBV7-2 with TRBJ2-1; either TRBD1 or TRBD2 may supply D (6 bases each). This CDR3 comprises 13 residues. Germline V lookup: CDR1 SGHTA, CDR2 FQGNSA. V lost 4 bases, J lost 9 bases, and 13 bases lay in between.

The chain combines TRBV15 with TRBJ2-1; D is tentatively TRBD1 or TRBD2 (5 bases each). V shed 3 bases and J shed 4 bases, with 16 bases lying between them. The germline gives CDR1 LNHNV, CDR2 YYDKDF (reference sequence). This CDR3 is built from 16 residues. The CDR3 reads CATSSAPGTHYNEQFF. Here the CDR3 DNA reads TGTGCCACCAGCAGCGCCCCCGGGACCCATTACAATGAGCAGTTCTTC.

The J gene is TRBJ2-1, the V gene TRBV11-2; a possible D gene is TRBD1 (6 bases). The CDR3 has 12 residues. The ends were cut back, 3 bases at V and 13 bases at J, with 13 bases in the middle. CDR1 and CDR2 (germline): SGHAT, FQNNGV. CDR3 sequence reads: CASSFGLGGQFF. The CDR3 nucleotides are TGTGCCAGCAGCTTTGGATTAGGGGGACAGTTCTTC.

V usage is TRBV24-1 and J usage is TRBJ2-1; TRBD1 agrees at 7 bases. Unmatched junction bases numbered 11, after V lost 4 bases and J lost 6 bases. The CDR3 consists of 16 residues. Germline V gene sequence: CDR1 KGHDR, CDR2 SFDVKD. The chain's CDR3 is CATSETTGQRFNEQFF. As DNA, the CDR3 is TGTGCCACCAGTGAAACGACAGGGCAGCGGTTCAATGAGCAGTTCTTC.

This clonotype has a count of ten or more. The chain combines TRBV5-1 with TRBJ2-1; weak D call: TRBD2 (5 bases). CDR3 length: 16 residues. Trimming took 0 bases from V and 0 from J, leaving 10 bases between them. The germline CDR1 and CDR2 sequences are SGHRS and YFSETQ. The CDR3, as DNA: TGCGCCAGCAGCTTGGCTGCTGGGAGCTCCTACAATGAGCAGTTCTTC. It encodes CASSLAAGSSYNEQFF. Combining the CDR3 with reference TRBV5-1 and TRBJ2-1 gives the whole variable domain KAGVTQTPRYLIKTRGQQVTLSCSPISGHRSVSWYQQTPGQGLQFLFEYFSETQRNKGNFPGRFSGRQFSNSRSEMNVSTLELGDSALYLCASSLAAGSSYNEQFFGPGTRLTVL.

This clonotype was seen at least ten times. The V and J genes are TRBV5-1 and TRBJ2-5; 7 bases align to TRBD1. CDR3 length: 14 residues. The V gene end was trimmed by 2 bases and the J gene end by 3 bases; junction bases not matched to a gene: 4. Germline CDR1 and CDR2: SGHRS and YFSETQ. DNA for the CDR3: TGCGCCAGCAGCTTCGGGACAGTCAAAGAGACCCAGTACTTC. Translated: CASSFGTVKETQYF.

Points on this clonotype: This may be a read error: a much more frequent sequence differs by one nucleotide. The V and J genes are TRBV28 and TRBJ2-2; no definite D call. This CDR3 region has 14 residues. Germline values: CDR1 MDHEN, CDR2 SYDVKM. CDR3 coding DNA: TGTACCAGCCTAAGATCGAGGACCACCGGGGAGCTGTTTTTT. It yields the protein CTSLRSRTTGELFF.